Listed here are 11 T cell receptor beta chains from one sample, sequenced in a study of OX40 agonist ivuxolimab in advanced cancers. Here immunoSEQ multiplex PCR was the method, and the copy in TCRdb shows in-frame clones only, minus some. The sample records about 53,000 clones, roughly 83% being singletons. The sequencing here drew on CD4+ or CD8+ T cells sorted from blood, taken in a trial of the OX40 agonist ivuxolimab. Receptors were obtained from an adult with an advanced solid tumor such as melanoma, head and neck, liver or kidney cancer.

The chain is built from TRBV30 and TRBJ2-1, with 8 bases matching TRBD2. Germline CDR1 is GTSNPN and CDR2 is SVGIG (reference sequence). V shed 3 bases and J 3 bases; nucleotides not matched to a gene: 7. The CDR3 covers 15 residues. The CDR3 bases are TGTGCCTGGAGCGCTTCCGGGACTAGCTACAATGAGCAGTTCTTC. This translates into CAWSASGTSYNEQFF.

This clone was seen only a few times. The chain has TRBV7-2 and TRBJ1-1; no clear D. Looked up from germline, CDR1 is SGHTA and CDR2 is FQGNSA. V was pared by 5 bases and J by 2 bases, with 15 bases between. This CDR3 has 15 residues. The CDR3 bases are TGTGCCAGCAGCCGGCTCGCATGGCGAAACACTGAAGCTTTCTTT. Protein: CASSRLAWRNTEAFF.

This clone occurred once. The chain combines TRBV6-5 with TRBJ2-5; D ambiguous. Germline V lookup: CDR1 MNHEY, CDR2 SVGAGI. There are 13 residues in the CDR3. V shed 5 bases and J shed 4 bases, with 11 bases lying between them. This CDR3 reads CASSGVRRETQYF. CDR3 coding DNA: TGTGCCAGCAGTGGGGTTAGGCGAGAGACCCAGTACTTC.

The V and J genes are TRBV27 and TRBJ2-1; D remains unclear. V was cut by 1 base and J by 9 bases, with 7 bases left in between. Per germline, CDR1 MNHEY and CDR2 SMNVEV (reference sequence). The CDR3 loop spans 12 amino acids. DNA for the CDR3: TGTGCCAGCAGTTTATTAGAAGGTGAGCAGTTCTTC. The encoded protein is CASSLLEGEQFF.

The chain has TRBV7-2 and TRBJ1-6, with 10 bases that match TRBD1. The CDR3 is made up of 15 amino acids. Looked up from germline, CDR1 is SGHTA and CDR2 is FQGNSA. The V gene end was trimmed by 6 bases and the J gene end by 6 bases; junction bases not matched to a gene: 5. The CDR3 here is CASRGGTGVNSPLHF. DNA for the CDR3: TGTGCCAGCAGAGGTGGGACAGGGGTTAATTCACCCCTCCACTTT.

The chain joins TRBV29-1 to TRBJ2-1, with D possibly TRBD1 on 5 matching bases. Germline V gene data show CDR1 as SQVTM and CDR2 as ANQGSEA. With 3 bases removed from V and 8 bases from J, the gap between germline ends came to 11 bases. The CDR3 covers 12 residues. The CDR3 DNA is TGCAGCGTTGAGAAGGGGCGGCATGAGCAGTTCTTC. It specifies CSVEKGRHEQFF.

V and J are TRBV10-3 and TRBJ1-4; no clear D gene. V lost 3 bases to trimming and J lost 0 bases, with 5 bases between them. From germline, CDR1 is ENHRY and CDR2 SYGVKD. This CDR3 contains 14 residues. Here the CDR3 reads CAISEGSTNEKLFF. As DNA, the CDR3 is TGTGCCATCAGTGAAGGGTCAACTAATGAAAAACTGTTTTTT.

The chain employs TRBV5-8 and TRBJ1-1, with a tentative D call TRBD1 (5 bases). Germline V CDR1 and CDR2: SGHTS, YDEGEE. The CDR3 is 14 amino acids. V was trimmed by 5 bases and J by 4 bases, leaving 15 bases between them. This CDR3 is CASSSTLRGTEAFF. CDR3 nucleotide sequence: TGTGCCAGCAGTTCGACCCTAAGGGGCACTGAAGCTTTCTTT.

The gene calls are TRBV19 and TRBJ1-1, with D possibly being TRBD1 (5 bases). V lost 6 bases and J 0 bases, leaving 35 bases between the germline ends. Germline CDR1 LNHDA, CDR2 SQIVND (reference sequence). This CDR3 is 22 amino acids long. CDR3 sequence reads: CASSQQVWLLQAQRVLNTEAFF. In nucleotides, the CDR3 is TGTGCCAGTAGCCAACAGGTATGGCTTTTACAGGCCCAGCGTGTGTTGAACACTGAAGCTTTCTTT.

This clone has just a few counts. Here the CDR3 reads CATSGLAGGGEQFF. In DNA form, the CDR3 reads TGTGCCACCAGCGGACTAGCGGGAGGCGGTGAGCAGTTCTTC. The V call is TRBV15, the J call TRBJ2-1, with 14 bases matching TRBD2. CDR1 and CDR2 from the germline V gene are LNHNV and YYDKDF (reference sequence). This CDR3 contains 14 residues. V dropped 5 bases and J dropped 9; count of bases not matched to a gene: 3.

The J gene is TRBJ2-5, the V gene TRBV5-6; no clear D gene. From germline, CDR1 is SGHDT and CDR2 YYEEEE. This CDR3 comprises 13 residues. Trimming left V 0 bases short and J 5 bases short, with 8 bases between. Here the CDR3 reads CASSLDPRETQYF. DNA for the CDR3: TGTGCCAGCAGCTTGGACCCGAGGGAGACCCAGTACTTC.